Each of the 14 T cell receptor beta chains below was sequenced from the same sample in a study of blood T cell repertoires in COVID-19. This table comes from immunoSEQ multiplex PCR, and its TCRdb copy is limited to in-frame clones, with some not included. Of fewer than 350,000 clones detected, 88% appear once; the ten largest clones hold around 1.6%. The sequenced material came from peripheral blood. These receptors were obtained from a woman in her thirties with COVID-19, enrolled during active disease.

V gene TRBV19 combines with J gene TRBJ1-5, with TRBD1 identical over 12 bases. Germline CDR1 reads LNHDA; CDR2 reads SQIVND (reference sequence). This CDR3 has 12 amino acids. Trimming took 11 bases from V and 7 from J; bases not matched to a gene: 3. Written as DNA, the CDR3 is TGTGCCTCGGGACAGGGGGCCCAGCCCCAGCATTTT. Its translation: CASGQGAQPQHF.

V and J are TRBV4-1 and TRBJ1-1; D may be TRBD1 (5 bases). The V end lost 0 bases, the J end lost 4 bases, and 15 bases lay between the germline ends. This CDR3 spans 16 amino acids. Per the germline V gene, CDR1 is MGHRA and CDR2 is YSYEKL. For the CDR3, the DNA is TGCGCCAGCAGCCAAGATTTACCAGGGATGAGCACTGAAGCTTTCTTT. Translating gives CASSQDLPGMSTEAFF.

The V call is TRBV11-3, the J call TRBJ2-7; the D gene is possibly TRBD1 (6 bases). V was clipped by 5 bases and J by 6 bases, with 17 bases between them. The CDR3 runs 14 residues. Germline values: CDR1 SGHNT, CDR2 YENEEA. CDR3 nucleotide sequence: TGTGCCAGCAGCGATGCGGTCAGGGGTCGCGAGCAGTACTTC. Amino acids: CASSDAVRGREQYF.

V and J are TRBV27 and TRBJ2-2, with D uncertain. Germline V CDR1 and CDR2: MNHEY, SMNVEV (reference sequence). This CDR3 has 14 amino acids. Trimming took 5 bases from V and 1 from J, leaving 8 bases between them. CDR3 bases: TGTGCCAGCAGTCCCGAGAGGAACACCGGGGAGCTGTTTTTT. It codes for CASSPERNTGELFF.

This clone was detected once. The J gene is TRBJ2-2, the V gene TRBV7-8, with TRBD2 identical over 11 bases. The germline V gene has CDR1 SGHVS and CDR2 FQNEAQ. V lost 3 bases, J lost 5 bases, and 2 bases stayed unmatched. This CDR3 region has 15 residues. The CDR3 DNA reads as TGTGCCAGCAGCTTTAGCGGGGGGGCGACCGGGGAGCTGTTTTTT. As protein: CASSFSGGATGELFF. Full variable domain (outside the CDR3, taken from reference TRBV7-8 and TRBJ2-2): GAGVSQSPRYKVAKRGQDVALRCDPISGHVSLFWYQQALGQGPEFLTYFQNEAQLDKSGLPSDRFFAERPEGSVSTLKIQRTQQEDSAVYLCASSFSGGATGELFFGEGSRLTVL.

The rearrangement links TRBV5-1 to TRBJ1-1; D ambiguous. The V and J ends lost 1 base and 1 base respectively, with 11 bases between them. This CDR3 has 15 amino acids. CDR1 and CDR2 (germline): SGHRS, YFSETQ. CDR3 amino acids: CASSLILSGNTEAFF. CDR3 in DNA: TGCGCCAGCAGCTTGATATTATCGGGGAACACTGAAGCTTTCTTT.

The V and J genes are TRBV5-4 and TRBJ1-2; 8 bases match TRBD1. V lost 6 bases to trimming and J lost 7 bases; unmatched junction nucleotides: 5. This CDR3 region has 12 residues. Germline loops: CDR1 SGHNT, CDR2 YYREEE (reference sequence). The CDR3 loop is CASIGQGGGYTF. In DNA, the CDR3 is TGTGCCAGCATCGGACAGGGAGGTGGCTACACCTTC.

The chain combines TRBV3-1 (or the pseudogene TRBV3-2) with TRBJ2-5; perhaps TRBD2 as D (6 bases). The germline V gene encodes CDR1 LGHDT and CDR2 YNNKEL (reference sequence). Trimming took 7 bases from V and 1 from J, leaving 10 bases between them. The CDR3 is 13 residues long. CDR3 in amino acids: CASKEGAQETQYF. The DNA of the CDR3 is TGTGCCAGCAAGGAGGGTGCCCAAGAGACCCAGTACTTC.

V and J are TRBV24-1 and TRBJ2-2, with a tentative D call TRBD2 (5 bases). Germline values: CDR1 KGHDR, CDR2 SFDVKD. The CDR3 sequence is 14 residues long. Trimming cost V 6 bases and J 4 bases, with 11 bases left between them. This CDR3 is CATSHPGVTGELFF. In DNA form, the CDR3 reads TGTGCCACCAGTCATCCCGGGGTCACCGGGGAGCTGTTTTTT.

The genes are TRBV30 and TRBJ1-2; D is undetermined. V was cut by 2 bases and J by 1 base, with 8 bases left in between. The CDR3 contains 13 residues. The germline gives CDR1 GTSNPN, CDR2 SVGIG (reference sequence). The DNA of the CDR3 is TGTGCCTGGAGTACAGTGTTTAACTATGGCTACACCTTC. It codes for CAWSTVFNYGYTF. The entire variable domain, with the rest obtained from reference TRBV30 and TRBJ1-2, is as follows: SQTIHQWPATLVQPVGSPLSLECTVEGTSNPNLYWYRQAAGRGLQLLFYSVGIGQISSEVPQNLSASRPQDRQFILSSKKLLLSDSGFYLCAWSTVFNYGYTFGSGTRLTVV.

This chain links TRBV6-5 with TRBJ1-6, with D possibly being TRBD1 (5 bases). The V end lost 0 bases, the J end lost 7 bases, and 13 bases lay between the germline ends. The CDR3 loop spans 16 amino acids. The germline CDR1 and CDR2 sequences are MNHEY and SVGAGI. CDR3 protein: CASSYSRGAGNSPLHF. For the CDR3, the DNA is TGTGCCAGCAGTTACTCGAGAGGGGCGGGGAATTCACCCCTCCACTTT.

The chain carries TRBV9 and TRBJ1-3; 10 bases line up with TRBD1. CDR3 length: 17 residues. V shed 0 bases, J shed 2 bases, and the junction held 5 bases outside the gene matches. Germline CDR1 SGDLS, CDR2 YYNGEE. The CDR3 bases are TGTGCCAGCAGCGTAGCTTTGGGGACAGGGGCTGGAAACACCATATATTTT. Amino acids: CASSVALGTGAGNTIYF.

The DNA of the CDR3 is TGTGCCAGCAGGCTACCGGGACTAGCGGGCCACGAGCAGTACGTC. Amino acids: CASRLPGLAGHEQYV. The chain joins TRBV2 to TRBJ2-7; 12 bases agree with TRBD2. This CDR3 contains 15 residues. The trim removed 6 bases at V and 5 bases at J, leaving 8 bases unmatched. Looked up from germline, CDR1 is SNHLY and CDR2 is FYNNEI.

V gene TRBV4-1 combines with J gene TRBJ1-1, with 8 bases identical to TRBD1. Germline CDR1 and CDR2: MGHRA and YSYEKL. Germline trimming cut 2 bases from V and 5 bases from J; bases unmatched to any gene: 1. This CDR3 contains 13 residues. The CDR3 loop reads CASSQQGATEAFF. In nucleotides, the CDR3 is TGCGCCAGCAGCCAACAGGGGGCTACTGAAGCTTTCTTT.